This TCR beta chain was recovered during a study of early T cells in non-severe SARS-CoV-2 infection. One entry per CDR3 protein, called by TCRdb with MiXCR from the 5' RACE reads. The sample shows some 40,000 distinct CDR3 sequences, 7.5% to 9% of them seen only once. This clonotype was observed at least ten times. The source of this sequence is an adult who was a healthcare worker with PCR-confirmed SARS-CoV-2 infection or an uninfected control (not recorded which). The sample consisted of whole blood, taken at baseline.

The CDR3 coding sequence is TGTGCCATCAGTGAGGAGCTAGCGGGCTCCTACAATGAGCAGTTCTTC. It codes for CAISEELAGSYNEQFF. The V call is TRBV10-3, the J call TRBJ2-1, with 8 bases lining up with TRBD2. Germline values: CDR1 ENHRY, CDR2 SYGVKD. This CDR3 spans 16 amino acids. The junction had 3 bases not matched to a gene; V was cut back by 2 bases and J by 0 bases.